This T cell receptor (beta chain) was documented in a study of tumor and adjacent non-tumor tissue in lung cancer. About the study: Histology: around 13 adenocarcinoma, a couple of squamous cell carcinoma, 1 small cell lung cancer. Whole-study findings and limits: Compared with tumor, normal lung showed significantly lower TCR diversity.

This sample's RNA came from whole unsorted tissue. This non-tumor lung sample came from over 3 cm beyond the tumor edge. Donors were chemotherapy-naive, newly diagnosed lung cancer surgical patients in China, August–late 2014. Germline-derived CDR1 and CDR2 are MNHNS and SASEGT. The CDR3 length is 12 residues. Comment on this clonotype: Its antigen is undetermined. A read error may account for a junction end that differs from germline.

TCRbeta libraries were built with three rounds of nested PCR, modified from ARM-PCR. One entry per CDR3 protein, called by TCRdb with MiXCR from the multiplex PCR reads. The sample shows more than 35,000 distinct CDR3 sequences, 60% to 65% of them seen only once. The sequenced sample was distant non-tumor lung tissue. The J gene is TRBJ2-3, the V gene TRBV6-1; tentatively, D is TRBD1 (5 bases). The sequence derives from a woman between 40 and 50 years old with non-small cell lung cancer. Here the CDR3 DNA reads TGTGCCATCAGGGATGTAGGAGATACACAGTATTTT. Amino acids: CAIRDVGDTQYF.